This TCR beta chain was profiled in a study of blood T cell repertoires in COVID-19. In the study overall: Donors in the United States, Italy and Spain gave samples during acute or convalescent COVID-19. Sources were T cells, B-cell-depleted T cells, or PBMCs; the material itself was cDNA or gDNA.

Per the study methods: Estimates of nucleated cell counts were drawn from the amplification of reference gene primers. Here immunoSEQ multiplex PCR was the method, and the copy in TCRdb shows in-frame clones only, minus some. The V and J calls and the clone size are those of that table, but D and trimming were determined from the DNA. The sample has 90,000 to 110,000 clones, around 80% seen once; the top ten hold 7.9%. Germline V gene sequence: CDR1 SNHLY, CDR2 FYNNEI. The CDR3 spans 14 residues. With 4 bases clipped from V and 6 bases from J, the junction kept 4 bases outside the gene matches. V usage is TRBV2 and J usage is TRBJ1-5, with TRBD1 matching 9 bases. The sequencing input was peripheral blood. The origin of this receptor is a woman of 80 years or more with active or convalescent COVID-19. CDR3 amino acids: CASSAQGASQPQHF. In DNA form, the CDR3 reads TGTGCCAGCAGTGCACAGGGGGCCAGTCAGCCCCAGCATTTT. The complete variable domain, with remaining parts taken from reference TRBV2 and TRBJ1-5, reads EPEVTQTPSHQVTQMGQEVILRCVPISNHLYFYWYRQILGQKVEFLVSFYNNEISEKSEIFDDQFSVERPDGSNFTLKIRSTKLEDSAMYFCASSAQGASQPQHFGDGTRLSIL.